This is a list of T cell receptor beta chains from one sample in a study of blood T cell repertoires in COVID-19. Produced via immunoSEQ multiplex PCR; TCRdb's table is partial and in-frame only. The repertoire holds some 29,000 clones, with about 89% as singletons. What was sequenced was peripheral blood. The receptor set was obtained from a human donor in a cohort sampled during active COVID-19. Each CDR3 is given with its conserved first and last residue. A D gene is named only where the DNA matches it firmly. Some rows have no size entry. The others give once, few or many, or a class for an expanded clone.

CDR3 DNA	CDR3 protein	clone size	V gene	J gene	D gene	CDR3 length
TGTGCCAGCAGTGAAGCGTGGTCCCCGGGGGGGGAAGCTTTCTTT	CASSEAWSPGGEAFF	-	TRBV6-1	TRBJ1-1	-	15
TGTGCCACCAGAGAAGGGACTAGCACAGATACGCAGTATTTT	CATREGTSTDTQYF	-	TRBV15	TRBJ2-3	-	14
TGTGCCAGTACCGCAGTGAGGTACACTGAAGCTTTCTTT	CASTAVRYTEAFF	-	TRBV19	TRBJ1-1	-	13
TGTGCCAGCTCACCAGGAGGGGAAATGTCTTTCAATGAGCAGTTCTTC	CASSPGGEMSFNEQFF	-	TRBV18	TRBJ2-1	-	16
TGTGCCAGCCACGGACTAGCGGGGTTGGGGACCCAGTACTTC	CASHGLAGLGTQYF	-	TRBV2	TRBJ2-5	TRBD2	14
TGTGCCAGCTCACCAGAAGGGGGAAGCTCCTACAATGAGCAGTTCTTC	CASSPEGGSSYNEQFF	-	TRBV18	TRBJ2-1	-	16
TGCGCCAGCAGCTCGACCCCCCGGGGTAGCTCCTACGAGCAGTACTTC	CASSSTPRGSSYEQYF	few	TRBV4-1	TRBJ2-7	-	16
TGTGCCAGCAGCCCCGGACTAGCGGGGGGTAAAAACATTCAGTACTTC	CASSPGLAGGKNIQYF	-	TRBV3-1/TRBV3-2	TRBJ2-4	TRBD2	16
TGCGCCAGCAGCCAAGGTCTCTCGGGGGGAAGCAGTTACGAGCAGTACTTC	CASSQGLSGGSSYEQYF	-	TRBV4-3	TRBJ2-7	TRBD2	17
TGTGCCAGCAGGAACAGGGAGTACTCCTACGAGCAGTACTTC	CASRNREYSYEQYF	-	TRBV6-4	TRBJ2-7	-	14
TGTGCCAGCAGTTACGGGACAGGTACCTCTGGAAACACCATATATTTT	CASSYGTGTSGNTIYF	-	TRBV6-5	TRBJ1-3	TRBD1	16
TGCGCCAGCAGCTCGGGTCTAGCAGTGAACACCGGGGAGCTGTTTTTT	CASSSGLAVNTGELFF	-	TRBV5-1	TRBJ2-2	-	16
TGTGCCAGCTCACCACCGTTTGGGGCAGGAGGCTACACCTTC	CASSPPFGAGGYTF	-	TRBV18	TRBJ1-2	-	14
TGTGCCAGCATGCCAAGGACAAGCAACACTGAAGCTTTCTTT	CASMPRTSNTEAFF	-	TRBV2	TRBJ1-1	-	14
TGTGCCTGGAGTTTTTCCCTTAGCGCTGAAGCTTTCTTT	CAWSFSLSAEAFF	-	TRBV30	TRBJ1-1	-	13
TGTGCCAGCAGCGTAGCTCCGTGGGACACCGGGAACACTGAAGCTTTCTTT	CASSVAPWDTGNTEAFF	-	TRBV9	TRBJ1-1	-	17
TGTGCCAGCAGCCGCAGCGGGGGGGCCGCTGTACGCGAGCAGTACTTC	CASSRSGGAAVREQYF	-	TRBV5-4	TRBJ2-7	TRBD2	16